The T cell receptor beta chain described here comes from a study of cytomegalovirus exposure and HLA in healthy donors. About this clone: The antigen remains undetermined.

Overall study findings and caveats: In a later analysis, at a false discovery rate of 0.05, over 15,000 TCR beta sequences were associated with HLA alleles.

With 60 Vbeta and 13 Jbeta primers, the PCR was carried out. This table comes from immunoSEQ multiplex PCR, and its TCRdb copy is limited to in-frame clones, with some not included. The data contain around 150,000 clones, 60% to 80% of them singletons. CDR3 length equals 14 residues. V lost 2 bases, J lost 7 bases, and 11 bases lay in between. Germline-derived CDR1 and CDR2 are SEHNR and FQNEAQ (reference sequence). The sample taken for sequencing was PBMCs. The sequence came from a male donor in good health and CMV-seronegative. V gene TRBV7-9 combines with J gene TRBJ1-4, with D perhaps matching TRBD1 (5 bases). The CDR3 loop is CASSLNGGGEKLFF. The CDR3 DNA reads TGTGCCAGCAGCTTAAACGGGGGAGGTGAAAAACTGTTTTTT.